This T cell receptor (beta chain) derives from a study of shared clonotypes between healthy human individuals. Per sorted-subset replicate PCR, input was around 200 ng DNA, representing about 29,000 T cell genomes. In the authors' workflow: Filtering was not the same, since immunoSEQ gave junction-only sequences without quality scores. TCRdb keeps only in-frame clones here, not all; method: immunoSEQ multiplex PCR. V, J and clone size were drawn from that table, and D and trimming were deduced from the DNA. The data contain around 650,000 clones, 95% to 97% of them singletons. Study conclusions and caveats: It was the non-shared clonotypes that had lower generation probabilities than clonotypes shared by all four donors.

CDR1 and CDR2 (germline): SGHTA, FQGNSA. The CDR3 spans 17 residues. Germline trimming cut 1 base from V and 5 bases from J; bases unmatched to any gene: 9. Selected positively for CCR7 and CD45RO-negative, naive CD8 cells excluded terminally differentiated effector memory CD45RA+ cells. Adults of Caucasian background living in Nashville, Tennessee made up all donors. Regarding this clone: Its antigen is not known.

The material sequenced was naive CD8+ T cells sorted from blood. The chain uses TRBV7-2 and TRBJ2-5, with 11 bases lining up with TRBD2. This TCR was sampled from a woman in her 30s in good health. The CDR3 DNA is TGTGCCAGCAGCTTAGGTGTGGTAGCGGGAGGGTCGGAGACCCAGTACTTC. The encoded protein is CASSLGVVAGGSETQYF.